This note documents a single T cell receptor beta chain sequence. Antigen: not known. Other DNA sequences within the sample encode an identical CDR3. The data are from a study of shared clonotypes between healthy human individuals. The protocol was immunoSEQ multiplex PCR, while the TCRdb copy is restricted to in-frame clones and leaves out a portion. The sample gives around 500,000 clones, 75% to 85% of which show up once; about 13% is in the top ten. Whole-study findings and limits: Clonotype sharing among donors likely depends on sequencing depth.

The receptor comes from a woman in her thirties or forties in good health. Some clones in this sample may be carry-over from other donors' samples. Sample: PBMCs.

Written as DNA, the CDR3 is TGTGCCAGCAGCTTGGGGGGACAGGGTTACAATGAGCAGTTCTTC. Translated: CASSLGGQGYNEQFF. The chain employs TRBV5-4 and TRBJ2-1; 9 bases fit TRBD1. This CDR3 region has 15 residues. J lost 4 bases, V lost 0 bases, and 2 bases had no gene match. Germline CDR1 reads SGHNT; CDR2 reads YYREEE (reference sequence).